The 2 T cell receptor beta chains below all came from one sample that was sequenced in a study of response to subunit inactivated influenza vaccine. TCRdb re-derived calls from the RT-PCR reads in MiXCR, one entry per CDR3 protein. This sample has almost 250,000 distinct CDR3 sequences, with 9% to 15% found just once. The sequencing used non-naive T cells sorted from PBMCs, collected 14 days before vaccination. The receptors here all came from a man aged 50-60 years who received an inactivated influenza vaccine.

The V call is TRBV5-1, the J call TRBJ2-7, with TRBD1 identical over 10 bases. Germline loops: CDR1 SGHRS, CDR2 YFSETQ. The ends lost 2 bases at V and 1 base at J; junction bases unmatched: 6. The CDR3 spans 16 residues. The CDR3 region has the DNA TGCGCCAGCAGCTTCCTAGACAGGGGGCGATCCTACGAGCAGTACTTC. Translated, it gives CASSFLDRGRSYEQYF.

This clonotype came up many times. The chain carries TRBV29-1 and TRBJ2-1, with 11 bases fitting TRBD2. CDR1 is SQVTM, CDR2 ANQGSEA, per germline. The ends lost 7 bases at V and 6 bases at J; junction bases unmatched: 5. This CDR3 region has 13 residues. CDR3: CSAGTSGLNEQFF. CDR3 coding DNA: TGCAGCGCGGGGACTAGCGGCCTCAATGAGCAGTTCTTC.